The entry below describes one T cell receptor (beta chain). A read error may account for a junction end that differs from germline. The sample originates from a study of tumor and adjacent non-tumor tissue in lung cancer. Across the whole study: There were 11 to 13 adenocarcinoma, 2 squamous cell carcinoma and 1 small cell lung cancer cases.

Three rounds of nested PCR, following a modified ARM-PCR protocol, produced the TCRbeta library. TCRdb redid the calling of the multiplex PCR reads with MiXCR, one entry per CDR3 protein. The table includes under 75,000 distinct CDR3 sequences, under 70% detected once. The CDR3 loop spans 15 amino acids. Germline V CDR1 and CDR2: DFQATT, SNEGSKA (reference sequence). The template was RNA from unsorted bulk tissue. The normal lung tissue was taken more than 3 cm from the tumor edge. The chain has TRBV20-1 and TRBJ2-1; TRBD2 might be the D (6 bases). The sequence was collected from a woman between 50 and 59 years old with non-small cell lung cancer. The material sequenced was distant non-tumor lung tissue. For the CDR3, the DNA is TGCTGTGCTACCCCGCCTCCGGGACTGCCAAATGAGCAGTTCTTC. This translates into CCATPPPGLPNEQFF.